These T cell receptor beta chains were read from a single sample in a study of blood T cell repertoires in COVID-19. The method was immunoSEQ multiplex PCR; TCRdb's version includes in-frame clones alone and lacks a portion of them. The table lists about 70,000 clones, around 87% of them singletons. The specimen sequenced was peripheral blood. Receptor source: a woman older than 75 with active or convalescent COVID-19. The CDR3 runs from the conserved cysteine through the conserved F or W. The D gene is left open where the match is weak. Clone size is not always given. Where it is, it says once, few, many or a class for expanded clones.

j_call: TRBJ1-4; v_call: TRBV28; cdr3_length: 13; d_call: TRBD1; clone_size: -; cdr3_nt: TGTGCCATCGACGGACAGGGTGGCGAAAAACTGTTTTTT; cdr3_aa: CAIDGQGGEKLFF
j_call: TRBJ1-1; v_call: TRBV28; cdr3_length: 15; d_call: -; clone_size: few; cdr3_nt: TGTGCCAGCAGTCGACAGGATGCGGGGAACACTGAAGCTTTCTTT; cdr3_aa: CASSRQDAGNTEAFF
j_call: TRBJ1-1; v_call: TRBV3-1/TRBV3-2; cdr3_length: 14; d_call: -; clone_size: -; cdr3_nt: TGTGCCAGCAGCCAAGGGTTCGGGGTGTCTGAAGCTTTCTTT; cdr3_aa: CASSQGFGVSEAFF
j_call: TRBJ2-1; v_call: TRBV11-2; cdr3_length: 15; d_call: TRBD2; clone_size: -; cdr3_nt: TGTGCCAGCAGGATAGCGGGGGGGAATTACAATGAGCAGTTCTTC; cdr3_aa: CASRIAGGNYNEQFF
j_call: TRBJ2-7; v_call: TRBV4-3; cdr3_length: 14; d_call: -; clone_size: -; cdr3_nt: TGCGCTCTCGCTGGACAGAATCTCGCCTACGAGCAGTACTTC; cdr3_aa: CALAGQNLAYEQYF
j_call: TRBJ1-5; v_call: TRBV19; cdr3_length: 15; d_call: -; clone_size: -; cdr3_nt: TGTGCCAGTAGTATAGGCGGGGCCAGCAATCAGCCCCAGCATTTT; cdr3_aa: CASSIGGASNQPQHF
j_call: TRBJ1-1; v_call: TRBV10-3; cdr3_length: 16; d_call: TRBD1; clone_size: -; cdr3_nt: TGTGCCATCAGTGCGTTCGGACAGGGTGAGGGCACTGAAGCTTTCTTT; cdr3_aa: CAISAFGQGEGTEAFF
j_call: TRBJ2-2; v_call: TRBV4-3; cdr3_length: 17; d_call: TRBD2; clone_size: once; cdr3_nt: TGCGCCAGCAGCCAAGACGCGGGGGGGAGCAACACCGGGGAGCTGTTTTTT; cdr3_aa: CASSQDAGGSNTGELFF
j_call: TRBJ1-2; v_call: TRBV7-2; cdr3_length: 16; d_call: -; clone_size: -; cdr3_nt: TGTGCCAGCAGCTCGCCCACCGGGACAAGAAACTATGGCTACACCTTC; cdr3_aa: CASSSPTGTRNYGYTF
j_call: TRBJ1-4; v_call: TRBV7-2; cdr3_length: 15; d_call: TRBD1; clone_size: -; cdr3_nt: TGTGCCAGCAGCTTACGCTCAGGGGGCTCGGAAAAACTGTTTTTT; cdr3_aa: CASSLRSGGSEKLFF
j_call: TRBJ1-4; v_call: TRBV7-9; cdr3_length: 16; d_call: -; clone_size: once; cdr3_nt: TGTGCCAGCAGCACTAGTGGTGGCAGCAAGAATGAAAAACTGTTTTTT; cdr3_aa: CASSTSGGSKNEKLFF
j_call: TRBJ1-5; v_call: TRBV19; cdr3_length: 15; d_call: -; clone_size: -; cdr3_nt: TGTGCCAGTAGTTTACAGGTACGAGGGGGTCAGCCCCAGCATTTT; cdr3_aa: CASSLQVRGGQPQHF
j_call: TRBJ1-2; v_call: TRBV28; cdr3_length: 13; d_call: -; clone_size: -; cdr3_nt: TGTGCCAGCAGTTTAATAGGGGCGCTTGGCTACACCTTC; cdr3_aa: CASSLIGALGYTF
j_call: TRBJ1-1; v_call: TRBV4-3; cdr3_length: 13; d_call: TRBD1; clone_size: -; cdr3_nt: TGCGCCAGCAGCCACGCCGGACAGGGTTCAGCTTTCTTT; cdr3_aa: CASSHAGQGSAFF
j_call: TRBJ1-2; v_call: TRBV4-3; cdr3_length: 15; d_call: TRBD1; clone_size: -; cdr3_nt: TGCGCCAGCAGCCCCACCCGGACAGGGAGCTATGGCTACACCTTC; cdr3_aa: CASSPTRTGSYGYTF
j_call: TRBJ2-5; v_call: TRBV6-4; cdr3_length: 15; d_call: TRBD2; clone_size: -; cdr3_nt: TGTGCCAGCAGTTCGACTAGCGGGGGGGGTGAGACCCAGTACTTC; cdr3_aa: CASSSTSGGGETQYF
j_call: TRBJ1-6; v_call: TRBV5-1; cdr3_length: 16; d_call: TRBD1; clone_size: few; cdr3_nt: TGCGCCAGCGGAATCCTCCCCGGGACAGAAAATTCACCCCTCCACTTT; cdr3_aa: CASGILPGTENSPLHF
j_call: TRBJ1-6; v_call: TRBV3-1/TRBV3-2; cdr3_length: 16; d_call: TRBD1; clone_size: -; cdr3_nt: TGTGCCAGCAGCCAAGCGAACAGGGGTTTAGAATCACCCCTCCACTTT; cdr3_aa: CASSQANRGLESPLHF
j_call: TRBJ2-7; v_call: TRBV5-4; cdr3_length: 16; d_call: TRBD2; clone_size: many; cdr3_nt: TGTGCCAGCAGCTTGTTGGTTGCGGGAGGTGGGGACGAGCAGTACTTC; cdr3_aa: CASSLLVAGGGDEQYF
j_call: TRBJ2-3; v_call: TRBV11-2; cdr3_length: 16; d_call: -; clone_size: -; cdr3_nt: TGTGCCAGCAGCTTGATAGGGGGGGCCGTTCCAGATACGCAGTATTTT; cdr3_aa: CASSLIGGAVPDTQYF
j_call: TRBJ1-1; v_call: TRBV6-2/TRBV6-3; cdr3_length: 15; d_call: -; clone_size: -; cdr3_nt: TGTGCCAGCAGTTCCCCCGGGACACCAAACACTGAAGCTTTCTTT; cdr3_aa: CASSSPGTPNTEAFF
j_call: TRBJ2-2; v_call: TRBV19; cdr3_length: 17; d_call: TRBD1; clone_size: -; cdr3_nt: TGTGCCAGTAGTACTGCTCCGGGACAGGGATACACCGGGGAGCTGTTTTTT; cdr3_aa: CASSTAPGQGYTGELFF
j_call: TRBJ2-5; v_call: TRBV18; cdr3_length: 15; d_call: -; clone_size: -; cdr3_nt: TGTGCCAGCTCACCAGTGGAGAGTCCGGCGGTGACCCAGTACTTC; cdr3_aa: CASSPVESPAVTQYF
j_call: TRBJ1-3; v_call: TRBV15; cdr3_length: 17; d_call: TRBD1; clone_size: once; cdr3_nt: TGTGCCACCAGCAGAGATCAGGGACAGGTCTCTGGAAACACCATATATTTT; cdr3_aa: CATSRDQGQVSGNTIYF
j_call: TRBJ2-5; v_call: TRBV28; cdr3_length: 13; d_call: TRBD2; clone_size: -; cdr3_nt: TGTGCCAGCAGTCGGGGGGTCAAAGAGACCCAGTACTTC; cdr3_aa: CASSRGVKETQYF
j_call: TRBJ1-2; v_call: TRBV12-3/TRBV12-4; cdr3_length: 12; d_call: -; clone_size: -; cdr3_nt: TGTGCCAGCACCTATTCGGGGGATGGCTACACCTTC; cdr3_aa: CASTYSGDGYTF
j_call: TRBJ2-7; v_call: TRBV6-5; cdr3_length: 14; d_call: -; clone_size: -; cdr3_nt: TGTGCCATCCAAGACAGCCAGCCCCCGTTTGCGCAGTACTTC; cdr3_aa: CAIQDSQPPFAQYF
j_call: TRBJ1-5; v_call: TRBV30; cdr3_length: 13; d_call: TRBD1; clone_size: -; cdr3_nt: TGTGCCTGGAGGACAGGGGGTAATCAGCCCCAGCATTTT; cdr3_aa: CAWRTGGNQPQHF
j_call: TRBJ1-1; v_call: TRBV6-1; cdr3_length: 12; d_call: TRBD1; clone_size: -; cdr3_nt: TGTGCCACTGGGACAGTAAGTACTGAAGCTTTCTTT; cdr3_aa: CATGTVSTEAFF
j_call: TRBJ1-4; v_call: TRBV24-1; cdr3_length: 20; d_call: TRBD1; clone_size: -; cdr3_nt: TGTGCCACCAGTGATTTTACCGCTTTCTCGGGAAAGGGGGCGGGTGAAAAACTGTTTTTT; cdr3_aa: CATSDFTAFSGKGAGEKLFF